This T cell receptor (beta chain) was documented in a study of blood T cell repertoires in COVID-19. Looking at the study overall: Samples of COVID-19 (acute and convalescent) were obtained from the United States, Italy and Spain. Nucleic acid was either cDNA or gDNA, and it came from T cells, B-cell-depleted T cells, or PBMCs.

V was clipped by 4 bases and J by 2 bases, with 9 bases between them. In germline, CDR1 is SGHNT, CDR2 YYREEE (reference sequence). This CDR3 comprises 13 residues. Patients from Seattle were sampled longitudinally, starting during active infection. Authors' analysis steps: Amplification of reference gene primers was used by the study to estimate nucleated cell counts. Libraries were prepared by immunoSEQ multiplex PCR; TCRdb keeps only in-frame clonotypes and omits some of them. V, J and clone size are those of that table, while D and trimming were read from the DNA. The sample records roughly 200,000 clones, roughly 77% being singletons.

Source material: peripheral blood. This receptor was taken from a woman older than 75 with COVID-19, enrolled during active disease. The chain has TRBV5-4 and TRBJ1-2; D is undetermined. The CDR3 sequence is CASSLGPNYGYTF. The CDR3 DNA is TGTGCCAGCAGCCTCGGTCCGAACTATGGCTACACCTTC. The full variable domain, completed using reference TRBV5-4 and TRBJ1-2, is ETGVTQSPTHLIKTRGQQVTLRCSSQSGHNTVSWYQQALGQGPQFIFQYYREEENGRGNFPPRFSGLQFPNYSSELNVNALELDDSALYLCASSLGPNYGYTFGSGTRLTVV.